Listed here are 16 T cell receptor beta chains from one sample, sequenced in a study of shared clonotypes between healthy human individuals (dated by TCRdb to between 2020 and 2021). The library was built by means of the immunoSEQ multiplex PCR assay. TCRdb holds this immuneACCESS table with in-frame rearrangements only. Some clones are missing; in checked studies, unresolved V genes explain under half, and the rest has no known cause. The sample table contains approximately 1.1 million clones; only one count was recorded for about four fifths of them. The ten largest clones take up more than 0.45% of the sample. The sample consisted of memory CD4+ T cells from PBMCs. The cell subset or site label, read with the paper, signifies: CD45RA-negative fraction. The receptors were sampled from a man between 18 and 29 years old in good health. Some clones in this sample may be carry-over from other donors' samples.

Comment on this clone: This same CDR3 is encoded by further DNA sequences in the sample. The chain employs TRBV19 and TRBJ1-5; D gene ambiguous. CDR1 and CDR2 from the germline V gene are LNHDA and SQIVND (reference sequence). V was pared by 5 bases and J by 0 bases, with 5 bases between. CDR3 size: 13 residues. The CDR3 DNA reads TGTGCCAGTAGTCGCAGTAGCAATCAGCCCCAGCATTTT. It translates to CASSRSSNQPQHF.

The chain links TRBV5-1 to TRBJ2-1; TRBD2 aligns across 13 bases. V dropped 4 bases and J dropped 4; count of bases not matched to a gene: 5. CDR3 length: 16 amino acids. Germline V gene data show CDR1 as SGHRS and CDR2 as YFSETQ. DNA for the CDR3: TGCGCCAGCAGCCGGACTAGCGGGAGTGGATACAATGAGCAGTTCTTC. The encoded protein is CASSRTSGSGYNEQFF.

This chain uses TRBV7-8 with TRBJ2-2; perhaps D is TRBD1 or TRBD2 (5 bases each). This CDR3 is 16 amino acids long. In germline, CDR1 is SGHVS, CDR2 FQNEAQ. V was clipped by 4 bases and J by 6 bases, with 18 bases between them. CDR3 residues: CASSWGPNNLAGELFF. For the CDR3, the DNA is TGTGCCAGCAGCTGGGGACCGAACAATTTGGCCGGGGAGCTGTTTTTT. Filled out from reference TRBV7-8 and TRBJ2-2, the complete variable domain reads GAGVSQSPRYKVAKRGQDVALRCDPISGHVSLFWYQQALGQGPEFLTYFQNEAQLDKSGLPSDRFFAERPEGSVSTLKIQRTQQEDSAVYLCASSWGPNNLAGELFFGEGSRLTVL.

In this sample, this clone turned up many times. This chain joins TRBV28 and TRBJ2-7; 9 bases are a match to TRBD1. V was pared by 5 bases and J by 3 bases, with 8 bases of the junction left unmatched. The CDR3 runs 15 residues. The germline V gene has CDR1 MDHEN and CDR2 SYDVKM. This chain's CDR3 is CASSPPGQGYYEQYF. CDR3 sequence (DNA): TGTGCCAGCAGTCCTCCGGGACAGGGCTACTACGAGCAGTACTTC. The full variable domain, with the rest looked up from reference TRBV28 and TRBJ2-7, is DVKVTQSSRYLVKRTGEKVFLECVQDMDHENMFWYRQDPGLGLRLIYFSYDVKMKEKGDIPEGYSVSREKKERFSLILESASTNQTSMYLCASSPPGQGYYEQYFGPGTRLTVT.

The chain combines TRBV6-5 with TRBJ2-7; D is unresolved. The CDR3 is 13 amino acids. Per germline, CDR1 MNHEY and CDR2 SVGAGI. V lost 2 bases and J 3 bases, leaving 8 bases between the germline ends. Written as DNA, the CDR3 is TGTGCCAGCAGTTACCAGCATGTCTACGAGCAGTACTTC. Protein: CASSYQHVYEQYF.

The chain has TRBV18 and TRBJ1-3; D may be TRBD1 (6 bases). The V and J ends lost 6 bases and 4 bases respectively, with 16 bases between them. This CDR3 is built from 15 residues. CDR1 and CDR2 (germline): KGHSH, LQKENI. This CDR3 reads CASSKLTGPGNTIYF. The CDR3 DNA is TGTGCCAGCTCGAAGCTTACAGGGCCAGGAAACACCATATATTTT.

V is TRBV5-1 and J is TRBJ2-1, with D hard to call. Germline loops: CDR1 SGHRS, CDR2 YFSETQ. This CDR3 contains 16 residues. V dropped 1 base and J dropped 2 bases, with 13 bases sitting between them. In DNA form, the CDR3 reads TGCGCCAGCAGCTTGCTCCCGATTACGACCTACAATGAGCAGTTCTTC. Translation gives CASSLLPITTYNEQFF.

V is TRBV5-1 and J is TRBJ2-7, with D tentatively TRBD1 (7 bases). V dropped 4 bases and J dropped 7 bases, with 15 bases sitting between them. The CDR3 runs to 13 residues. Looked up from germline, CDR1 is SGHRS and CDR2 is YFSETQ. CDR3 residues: CASSQVPGGEQYF. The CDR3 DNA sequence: TGCGCCAGCAGCCAAGTCCCAGGGGGGGAGCAGTACTTC.

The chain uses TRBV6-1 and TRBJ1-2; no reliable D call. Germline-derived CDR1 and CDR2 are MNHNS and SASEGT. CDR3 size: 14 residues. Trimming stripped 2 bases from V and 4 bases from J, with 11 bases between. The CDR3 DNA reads TGTGCCAGCAGTGAATCCGGAACACTCTATGGCTACACCTTC. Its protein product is CASSESGTLYGYTF.

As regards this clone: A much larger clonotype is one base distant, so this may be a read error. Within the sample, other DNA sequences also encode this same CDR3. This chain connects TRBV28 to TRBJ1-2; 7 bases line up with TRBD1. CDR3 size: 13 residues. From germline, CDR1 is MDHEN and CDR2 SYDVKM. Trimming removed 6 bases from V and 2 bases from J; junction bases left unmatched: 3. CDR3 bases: TGTGCCAGCAGCCAGGGACAGAACTATGGCTACACCTTC. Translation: CASSQGQNYGYTF.

The CDR3 spells CASSLGTISGANVLTF. CDR3 sequence (DNA): TGTGCCAGCAGCTTAGGGACAATATCTGGGGCCAACGTCCTGACTTTC. The V call is TRBV7-2, the J call TRBJ2-6, with D perhaps matching TRBD1 (5 bases). This CDR3 spans 16 amino acids. The germline CDR1 and CDR2 sequences are SGHTA and FQGNSA. The V gene lost 1 base and the J gene lost 1 base, with 8 bases spanning the gap.

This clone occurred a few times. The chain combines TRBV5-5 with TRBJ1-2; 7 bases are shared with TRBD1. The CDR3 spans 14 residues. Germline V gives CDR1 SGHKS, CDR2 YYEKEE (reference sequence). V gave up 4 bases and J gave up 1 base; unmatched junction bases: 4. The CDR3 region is CASSPTGDNYGYTF. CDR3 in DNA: TGTGCCAGCAGCCCTACAGGGGATAACTATGGCTACACCTTC.

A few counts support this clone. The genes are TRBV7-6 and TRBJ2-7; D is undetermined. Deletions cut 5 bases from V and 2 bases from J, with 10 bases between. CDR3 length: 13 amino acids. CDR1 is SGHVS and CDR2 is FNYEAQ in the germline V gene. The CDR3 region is CASSVGFTYEQYF. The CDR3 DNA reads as TGTGCCAGCAGCGTAGGGTTCACCTACGAGCAGTACTTC.

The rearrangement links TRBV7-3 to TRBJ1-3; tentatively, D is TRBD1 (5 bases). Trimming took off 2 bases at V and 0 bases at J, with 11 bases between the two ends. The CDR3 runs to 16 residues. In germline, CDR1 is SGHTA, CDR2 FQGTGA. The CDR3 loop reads CASSLGAAFSGNTIYF. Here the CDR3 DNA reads TGTGCCAGCAGCTTAGGGGCAGCTTTCTCTGGAAACACCATATATTTT.

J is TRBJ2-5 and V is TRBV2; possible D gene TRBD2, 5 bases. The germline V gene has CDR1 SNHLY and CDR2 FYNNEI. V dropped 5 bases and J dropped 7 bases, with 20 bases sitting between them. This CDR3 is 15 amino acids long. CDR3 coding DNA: TGTGCCAGCAGTCCCAGGCCCGAGAACCGGGGGACCCAGTACTTC. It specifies CASSPRPENRGTQYF.

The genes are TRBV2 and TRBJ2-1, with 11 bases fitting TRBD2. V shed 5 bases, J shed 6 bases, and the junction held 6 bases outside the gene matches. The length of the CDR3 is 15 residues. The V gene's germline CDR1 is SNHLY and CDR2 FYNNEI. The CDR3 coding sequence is TGTGCCAGCAGTCTCACTAGCGGGAGTGTCAATGAGCAGTTCTTC. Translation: CASSLTSGSVNEQFF.